The entry below gives a single T cell receptor (beta chain) sequence along with its context. Original processing notes: From reference gene primer amplification, estimates of nucleated cell counts were derived. Method: immunoSEQ multiplex PCR; TCRdb's copy keeps in-frame clones and lacks some. V, J and clone size are taken as reported in that table, and D and trimming were inferred from the DNA itself. Of some 380,000 clones in the sample, roughly four fifths are singletons; the top ten hold more than 1%. This specimen comes from a study of blood T cell repertoires in COVID-19. Whole-study context: Some COVID-19 samples were acute and others convalescent; all came from the United States, Italy and Spain. PBMCs, B-cell-depleted T cells, or T cells provided the cDNA or gDNA that made up the material.

CDR1 is MNHEY, CDR2 SVGAGI, per germline. The CDR3 extends over 15 amino acids. Germline trimming cut 7 bases from V and 5 bases from J; bases unmatched to any gene: 7. This chain uses TRBV6-5 with TRBJ2-4; 11 bases agree with TRBD2. The TCR sequence derives from a human donor with acute or convalescent COVID-19. The donor label of this sample is uncertain. The sequenced sample was peripheral blood. CDR3 sequence reads: CASKRGLAAQNIQYF. CDR3 bases: TGTGCCAGCAAACGGGGACTAGCGGCTCAAAACATTCAGTACTTC.